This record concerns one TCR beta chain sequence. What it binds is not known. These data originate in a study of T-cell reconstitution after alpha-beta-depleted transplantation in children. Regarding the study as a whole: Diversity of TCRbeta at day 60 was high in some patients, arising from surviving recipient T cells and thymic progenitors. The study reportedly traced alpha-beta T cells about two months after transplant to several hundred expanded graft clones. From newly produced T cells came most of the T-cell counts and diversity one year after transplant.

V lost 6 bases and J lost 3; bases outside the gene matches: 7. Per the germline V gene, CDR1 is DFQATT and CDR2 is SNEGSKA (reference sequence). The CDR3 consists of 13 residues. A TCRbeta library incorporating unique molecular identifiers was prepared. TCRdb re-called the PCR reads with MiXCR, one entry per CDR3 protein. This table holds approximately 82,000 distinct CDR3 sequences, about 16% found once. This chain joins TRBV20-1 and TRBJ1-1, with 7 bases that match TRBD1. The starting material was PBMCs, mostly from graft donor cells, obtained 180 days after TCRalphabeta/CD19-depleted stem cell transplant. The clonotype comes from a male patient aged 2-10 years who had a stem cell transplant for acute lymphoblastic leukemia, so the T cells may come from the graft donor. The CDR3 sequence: CSAPKTGYTEAFF. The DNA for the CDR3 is TGCAGTGCGCCCAAGACAGGGTACACTGAAGCTTTCTTT.